One and the same sample provided the 28 T cell receptor beta chains below, sequenced in a study of blood T cell repertoires in COVID-19. Profiling relied on immunoSEQ multiplex PCR, and the TCRdb table lists in-frame clones only, not all of them. Found here are hundreds of thousands of clones, about 91% of them singletons; the top ten hold 8.9%. Sequenced sample: PBMCs or T cells enriched from blood (not recorded which). The receptors shown here come from a woman in her late teens or twenties who had recovered from COVID-19.

The V call is TRBV11-3, the J call TRBJ2-5, with D unclear. The V gene lost 1 base and the J gene lost 8 bases, with 11 bases spanning the gap. CDR1 and CDR2 from the germline V gene are SGHNT and YENEEA. The CDR3 contains 13 residues. CDR3 in amino acids: CASSLGPDRTQYF. Written as DNA, the CDR3 is TGTGCCAGCAGCTTAGGTCCAGATCGCACCCAGTACTTC. Full variable domain (outside the CDR3, taken from reference TRBV11-3 and TRBJ2-5): EAGVVQSPRYKIIEKKQPVAFWCNPISGHNTLYWYLQNLGQGPELLIRYENEEAVDDSQLPKDRFSAERLKGVDSTLKIQPAELGDSAVYLCASSLGPDRTQYFGPGTRLLVL.

The chain joins TRBV28 to TRBJ2-1, with 9 bases aligning to TRBD2. V gave up 6 bases and J gave up 0 bases; unmatched junction bases: 6. Germline CDR1 and CDR2: MDHEN and SYDVKM. The CDR3 loop spans 16 amino acids. CDR3 protein: CASSLNSGSSYNEQFF. The CDR3 region has the DNA TGTGCCAGCAGCCTTAATAGCGGGAGCTCCTACAATGAGCAGTTCTTC.

The V call is TRBV4-2, the J call TRBJ1-1; possibly TRBD1 for D (5 bases). CDR1 is LGHNA and CDR2 is YNFKEQ in the germline V gene. V was trimmed by 0 bases and J by 5 bases, leaving 16 bases between them. CDR3 length: 16 amino acids. CDR3 coding DNA: TGTGCCAGCAGCCAAGATCCAGGGAATACTAAGACTGAAGCTTTCTTT. The encoded protein is CASSQDPGNTKTEAFF.

V is TRBV27 and J is TRBJ1-3; TRBD1 agrees at 7 bases. Germline values: CDR1 MNHEY, CDR2 SMNVEV (reference sequence). The CDR3 spans 14 residues. V shed 5 bases and J 2 bases; nucleotides not matched to a gene: 3. For the CDR3, the DNA is TGTGCCAGCAGTCTCAGGGGGGCTGGAAACACCATATATTTT. The encoded protein is CASSLRGAGNTIYF.

This chain uses TRBV4-2 with TRBJ2-2; 12 bases are shared with TRBD2. The CDR3 consists of 16 residues. From germline, CDR1 is LGHNA and CDR2 YNFKEQ. The V and J ends lost 4 bases and 6 bases, in that order; junction bases with no gene match: 6. The CDR3 nucleotides read TGTGCCAGCAGCCCTCCAACTAGCGGGAGGCCCGGGGAGCTGTTTTTT. As protein: CASSPPTSGRPGELFF.

The chain couples TRBV20-1 to TRBJ2-1, with D unresolved. Trimming shortened V by 4 bases and J by 6 bases, and 7 bases separated the two germline ends. CDR1 and CDR2 (germline): DFQATT, SNEGSKA (reference sequence). The length of the CDR3 is 11 residues. CDR3 in amino acids: CSAIPFNEQFF. CDR3 bases: TGCAGTGCTATCCCCTTCAATGAGCAGTTCTTC.

The rearrangement joins TRBV9 to TRBJ1-2, with D possibly TRBD1 on 5 matching bases. The V end was cut by 0 bases, the J end by 1 base, with 16 bases between. Germline V gene data show CDR1 as SGDLS and CDR2 as YYNGEE. This CDR3 is 17 amino acids long. The CDR3: CASSVAQGGALNYGYTF. For the CDR3, the DNA is TGTGCCAGCAGCGTAGCTCAAGGAGGGGCCCTTAACTATGGCTACACCTTC.

J is TRBJ1-4 and V is TRBV3-1 (or the pseudogene TRBV3-2); D unresolved. The V gene lost 4 bases and the J gene lost 10 bases, with 10 bases spanning the gap. Germline V gives CDR1 LGHDT, CDR2 YNNKEL (reference sequence). This CDR3 is built from 12 residues. The CDR3 loop reads CASSPTGRKLFF. Written as DNA, the CDR3 is TGTGCCAGCAGCCCGACCGGGAGAAAACTGTTTTTT.

The V gene is TRBV10-2, the J gene TRBJ1-5; D is undetermined. The germline gives CDR1 WSHSY, CDR2 SAAADI. The CDR3 sequence is 11 residues long. V lost 7 bases and J lost 4, with 5 bases in between. CDR3 in amino acids: CASTVNQPQHF. DNA of the CDR3: TGCGCCAGCACCGTGAATCAGCCCCAGCATTTT.

The sample holds one count of this clone. The V gene is TRBV10-3, the J gene TRBJ2-7; 7 bases are a match to TRBD1. Germline V gives CDR1 ENHRY, CDR2 SYGVKD. J was trimmed by 3 bases and V by 6 bases; bases with no gene match: 8. This CDR3 has 14 amino acids. The CDR3 reads CAIRGPGQSYEQYF. For the CDR3, the DNA is TGTGCCATCAGAGGGCCGGGACAGAGCTACGAGCAGTACTTC.

The rearrangement joins TRBV18 to TRBJ2-1, with TRBD2 matching over 10 bases. CDR3 length: 18 amino acids. Trimming cost V 5 bases and J 3 bases; bases outside gene matches: 13. Germline V gene sequence: CDR1 KGHSH, CDR2 LQKENI. The CDR3 DNA sequence: TGTGCCAGCTCATCAGCGGGGGGGCCCCCAACGAACTACAATGAGCAGTTCTTC. Translation gives CASSSAGGPPTNYNEQFF.

The rearrangement links TRBV9 to TRBJ2-4, with D maybe TRBD2 (6 bases). Germline assignment: CDR1 SGDLS and CDR2 YYNGEE. The CDR3 is 16 amino acids. V lost 3 bases, J lost 9 bases, and 22 bases lay in between. CDR3 in amino acids: CASSAHGTPQNSIQYF. The CDR3 region has the DNA TGTGCCAGCAGCGCTCACGGGACTCCCCAAAACTCCATTCAGTACTTC.

V is TRBV9 and J is TRBJ2-5; 12 bases are shared with TRBD2. Germline V gene lookup returns CDR1 SGDLS and CDR2 YYNGEE. V shed 3 bases and J 5 bases; nucleotides not matched to a gene: 8. This CDR3 is 16 amino acids long. The CDR3 here is CASSGRLAGAGETQYF. In nucleotides, the CDR3 is TGTGCCAGCAGCGGCAGACTAGCGGGGGCCGGGGAGACCCAGTACTTC.

The rearrangement joins TRBV7-3 to TRBJ2-1, with 9 bases identical to TRBD1. This CDR3 region has 14 residues. CDR1 is SGHTA, CDR2 FQGTGA, per germline. V shed 6 bases, J shed 6 bases, and the junction held 6 bases outside the gene matches. CDR3 amino acids: CASSRTGVVNEQFF. In DNA form, the CDR3 reads TGTGCCAGCAGTAGGACAGGGGTCGTCAATGAGCAGTTCTTC.

CDR3 DNA sequence: TGTGCCAGCAGTTTTCACATATCGGGACAACTTTACAATGAGCAGTTCTTC. Its translation is CASSFHISGQLYNEQFF. The gene calls are TRBV27 and TRBJ2-1; a possible D gene is TRBD1 (6 bases). Germline CDR1 reads MNHEY; CDR2 reads SMNVEV (reference sequence). Trimming took 3 bases from V and 4 from J, leaving 19 bases between them. This CDR3 is 17 amino acids long.

The rearrangement links TRBV12-3 or TRBV12-4 to TRBJ2-7, with a possible D match to TRBD2 (5 bases). Trimming cost V 2 bases and J 4 bases, with 6 bases left between them. This CDR3 is 12 amino acids long. In nucleotides, the CDR3 is TGTGCCAGCAGTTTAACGGGGTACGAGCAGTACTTC. Protein: CASSLTGYEQYF.

V usage is TRBV7-2 and J usage is TRBJ2-1; 7 bases agree with TRBD2. Germline loops: CDR1 SGHTA, CDR2 FQGNSA. V lost 4 bases, J lost 4 bases, and 10 bases stayed unmatched. CDR3 length: 16 residues. As DNA, the CDR3 is TGTGCCAGCAGCTGGTCTAGCGGACTACCTTACAATGAGCAGTTCTTC. Amino acid sequence: CASSWSSGLPYNEQFF.

This clone was observed once. CDR3 DNA: TGTGCCAGCAACTCCGGGACAGGGGATTACGAGCAGTACTTC. Encoded protein: CASNSGTGDYEQYF. The chain recombines TRBV6-5 with TRBJ2-7; 10 bases fit TRBD1. The length of the CDR3 is 14 residues. Per the germline V gene, CDR1 is MNHEY and CDR2 is SVGAGI. With V trimmed by 7 bases and J by 4 bases, 7 bases remained unmatched.

This clone was counted a single time. The chain has TRBV10-3 and TRBJ2-5; 9 nucleotides line up with TRBD2. The J segment lost 0 bases and the V segment lost 6 bases, leaving 2 bases of the junction unmatched. The germline gives CDR1 ENHRY, CDR2 SYGVKD. The CDR3 loop spans 14 amino acids. The CDR3 reads CAISSGGNQETQYF. The DNA for the CDR3 is TGTGCCATCAGCAGCGGGGGGAACCAAGAGACCCAGTACTTC.

Comments on this clone: This same CDR3 is encoded by further DNA sequences in the sample. The chain carries TRBV5-1 and TRBJ1-2, with 9 positions matching TRBD1. V lost 0 bases to trimming and J lost 4 bases; unmatched junction nucleotides: 1. The CDR3 contains 14 residues. Germline CDR1 SGHRS, CDR2 YFSETQ. The CDR3 nucleotides are TGCGCCAGCAGCTTGGTGGGACAGGGCTATGGCTACACCTTC. Amino acid sequence: CASSLVGQGYGYTF.

The V and J genes are TRBV28 and TRBJ2-7, with 9 positions matching TRBD2. The ends lost 7 bases at V and 3 bases at J; junction bases unmatched: 10. Germline V gives CDR1 MDHEN, CDR2 SYDVKM. This CDR3 is built from 15 residues. For the CDR3, the DNA is TGTGCCAGCATCCCCGGCGCGGGGGGGGGCTACGAGCAGTACTTC. This translates into CASIPGAGGGYEQYF.

V gene TRBV21-1 combines with J gene TRBJ1-1; TRBD1 is the table's D call and was not checked against the DNA. TRBV21-1 has pseudogene status. This CDR3 has 17 amino acids. CDR3 amino acids: CASSKDKPGGGNTEAFF. As DNA, the CDR3 is TGTGCCAGCAGCAAAGATAAACCAGGGGGCGGGAACACTGAAGCTTTCTTT.

The V and J genes are TRBV7-2 and TRBJ1-2; D unresolved. V shed 7 bases and J shed 5 bases, with 23 bases lying between them. Germline lookup yields CDR1 SGHTA and CDR2 FQGNSA. This CDR3 contains 16 residues. The CDR3 region has the DNA TGTGCCAGCACCTCGAGGAGGGATCTTTTTGAATATGGCTACACCTTC. This translates into CASTSRRDLFEYGYTF.

The J gene is TRBJ2-2, the V gene TRBV25-1; TRBD1 matches at 7 bases. The CDR3 is 16 amino acids. After removal of 3 bases from V and 0 bases from J, the junction contained 4 bases not matched to a gene. The germline V gene has CDR1 MGHDK and CDR2 SYGVNS. The CDR3 DNA reads as TGTGCCAGCAGTGACCACGGGACAGCGAACACCGGGGAGCTGTTTTTT. Translating it yields CASSDHGTANTGELFF.

This clone was counted between two and nine times. The chain is built from TRBV28 and TRBJ1-5, with D unresolved. The CDR3 has 18 amino acids. V lost 2 bases and J lost 5, with 22 bases in between. Germline V gives CDR1 MDHEN, CDR2 SYDVKM. CDR3 region: CASSLTPNREGFDQPQHF. The CDR3 region has the DNA TGTGCCAGCAGTTTAACTCCCAATCGGGAAGGGTTTGATCAGCCCCAGCATTTT.

V usage is TRBV7-6 and J usage is TRBJ1-6; D possibly corresponds to TRBD1 (5 bases). The CDR3 length is 16 residues. The ends were cut back, 7 bases at V and 0 bases at J, with 13 bases in the middle. The germline gives CDR1 SGHVS, CDR2 FNYEAQ. CDR3 in amino acids: CASKAGHSSYNSPLHF. DNA of the CDR3: TGTGCCAGCAAAGCAGGGCACAGCTCCTATAATTCACCCCTCCACTTT.

The chain joins TRBV5-1 to TRBJ1-1, with no clear D. V was shortened by 4 bases and J by 1 base, with 14 bases between the two germline ends. This CDR3 is built from 15 residues. CDR1 and CDR2 from the germline V gene are SGHRS and YFSETQ. The CDR3 DNA is TGCGCCAGCAGCACAGCGCGGGAAGCGAACACTGAAGCTTTCTTT. Translating it yields CASSTAREANTEAFF.

The chain employs TRBV6-2 or TRBV6-3 and TRBJ1-5; no definite D call. The V gene lost 9 bases and the J gene lost 2 bases, with 14 bases spanning the gap. This CDR3 has 14 residues. The V gene's germline CDR1 is MNHEY and CDR2 SVGEGT. The chain's CDR3 is CASSAARRNQPQHF. The CDR3 region has the DNA TGTGCCAGTAGCGCTGCGAGGCGCAATCAGCCCCAGCATTTT.